Presented here are 7 T cell receptor beta chains from one specimen sequenced in a study of molecular identifiers for immune sequencing clone quantification. TCRdb passed the PCR reads through MiXCR, listing each CDR3 protein once. The data show about 640,000 distinct CDR3 sequences, just under 20% seen once. The sample comprised naive CD8+ T cells from blood, with Jurkat cell RNA spiked in. Stated subset: FACS-sorted CD8+CD4-CCR7+CD45RA+ naive T cells. The receptors derive from a human donor in good health. Some libraries in this study had Jurkat cell RNA spiked in.

V is TRBV20-1 and J is TRBJ2-7; no clear D. Germline values: CDR1 DFQATT, CDR2 SNEGSKA (reference sequence). The CDR3 contains 13 residues. Trimming took 2 bases from V and 4 from J, leaving 12 bases between them. As DNA, the CDR3 is TGCAGTGCTAGAATCAGTCACGCGTACGAGCAGTACTTC. It translates to CSARISHAYEQYF.

On this clonotype: Possible read error: a much larger clone is one base away. V gene TRBV12-3 or TRBV12-4 combines with J gene TRBJ2-5; perhaps TRBD2 as D (7 bases). V lost 7 bases to trimming and J lost 7 bases, with 19 bases between them. This CDR3 comprises 14 residues. CDR3 sequence (DNA): TGTGCCAGCACTACGGCGGGGGCTGCGGGGACCCAGTACTTC. Amino acid sequence: CASTTAGAAGTQYF.

Regarding this clonotype: A much larger clone sits a single nucleotide away, making a read error possible. V and J are TRBV10-3 and TRBJ2-5, with D perhaps given as TRBD1 or TRBD2 (5 bases each). The CDR3 length is 13 residues. Germline CDR1 and CDR2: ENHRY and SYGVKD. The DNA of the CDR3 is TGTGCCATCAGACCGGGACCCCAAGTGACCCAGTACTTC. Translating it yields CAIRPGPQVTQYF.

The rearrangement links TRBV28 to TRBJ2-1; 8 positions agree with TRBD1. Germline assignment: CDR1 MDHEN and CDR2 SYDVKM. Germline trimming cut 4 bases from V and 8 bases from J; bases unmatched to any gene: 7. The CDR3 is made up of 14 amino acids. CDR3 in amino acids: CASSSDRVGDEQFF. CDR3 nucleotides: TGTGCCAGCAGTTCGGACAGGGTGGGGGATGAGCAGTTCTTC. Based on the CDR3 plus reference TRBV28 and TRBJ2-1, the full variable domain is DVKVTQSSRYLVKRTGEKVFLECVQDMDHENMFWYRQDPGLGLRLIYFSYDVKMKEKGDIPEGYSVSREKKERFSLILESASTNQTSMYLCASSSDRVGDEQFFGPGTRLTVL.

This clonotype was seen many times. V gene TRBV20-1 combines with J gene TRBJ1-2; D is unclear. The CDR3 is made up of 15 amino acids. The ends were cut back, 3 bases at V and 0 bases at J, with 14 bases in the middle. Looked up from germline, CDR1 is DFQATT and CDR2 is SNEGSKA (reference sequence). The CDR3: CSARSPEETNYGYTF. The CDR3 bases are TGCAGTGCTAGGTCCCCAGAAGAAACTAACTATGGCTACACCTTC.

There are many counts of this clonotype. The gene calls are TRBV28 and TRBJ2-7; the match to TRBD2 covers 7 bases. The ends lost 6 bases at V and 2 bases at J; junction bases unmatched: 13. This CDR3 comprises 16 residues. Germline CDR1 reads MDHEN; CDR2 reads SYDVKM. Written as DNA, the CDR3 is TGTGCCAGCAGCCCACAATTACTAGCGCGTACCTACGAGCAGTACTTC. This sequence encodes CASSPQLLARTYEQYF.

Ten or more counts support this clonotype. The rearrangement joins TRBV7-9 to TRBJ2-3, with 7 nucleotides matching TRBD2. Germline CDR1 reads SEHNR; CDR2 reads FQNEAQ (reference sequence). The CDR3 runs to 16 residues. V shed 5 bases, J shed 2 bases, and the junction held 10 bases outside the gene matches. CDR3 DNA sequence: TGTGCCAGCAGCATCCAGCCTAGCGGAACCACAGATACGCAGTATTTT. This codes for CASSIQPSGTTDTQYF.